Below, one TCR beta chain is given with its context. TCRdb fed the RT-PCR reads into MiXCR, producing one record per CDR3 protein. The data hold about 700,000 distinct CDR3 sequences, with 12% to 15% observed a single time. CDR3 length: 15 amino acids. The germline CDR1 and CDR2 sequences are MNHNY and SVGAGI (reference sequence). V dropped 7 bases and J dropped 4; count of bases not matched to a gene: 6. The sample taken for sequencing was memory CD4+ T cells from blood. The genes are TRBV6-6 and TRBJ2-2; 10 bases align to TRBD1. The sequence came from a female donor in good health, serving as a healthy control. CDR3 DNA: TGTGCCAGCATGCCCGGGACAGGGGTCACCGGGGAGCTGTTTTTT. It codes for CASMPGTGVTGELFF.